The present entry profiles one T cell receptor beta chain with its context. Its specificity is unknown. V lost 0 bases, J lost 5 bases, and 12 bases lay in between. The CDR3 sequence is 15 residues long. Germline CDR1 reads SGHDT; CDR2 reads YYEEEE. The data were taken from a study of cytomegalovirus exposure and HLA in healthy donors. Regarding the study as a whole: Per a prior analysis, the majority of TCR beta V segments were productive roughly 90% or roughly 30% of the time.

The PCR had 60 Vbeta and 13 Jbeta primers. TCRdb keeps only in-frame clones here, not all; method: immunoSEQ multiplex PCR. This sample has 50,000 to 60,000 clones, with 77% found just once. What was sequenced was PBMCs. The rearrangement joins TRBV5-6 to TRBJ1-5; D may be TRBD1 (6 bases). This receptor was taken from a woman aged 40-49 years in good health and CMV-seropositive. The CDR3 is CASSLASGAHQPQHF. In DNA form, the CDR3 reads TGTGCCAGCAGCTTGGCGTCAGGGGCTCATCAGCCCCAGCATTTT.